The 2 T cell receptor beta chains given below trace back to one sample, sequenced in a study of cytomegalovirus exposure and HLA in healthy donors. A multiplex PCR was run with 60 Vbeta primers and 13 Jbeta primers. Repertoires were generated with immunoSEQ multiplex PCR, while TCRdb's copy carries only in-frame clones and drops some. In the table there are some 130,000 clones, more than 75% of which are singletons. The specimen was PBMCs. The receptor set was obtained from a young man in good health and CMV-seronegative.

This chain connects TRBV27 to TRBJ2-3, with 8 bases identical to TRBD1. Trimming removed 6 bases from V and 4 bases from J; junction bases left unmatched: 6. The CDR3 extends over 14 amino acids. Germline CDR1 MNHEY, CDR2 SMNVEV (reference sequence). DNA of the CDR3: TGTGCCAGCAGCCGTGACAGGGGCGCAGATACGCAGTATTTT. This gives the protein CASSRDRGADTQYF.

The V gene is TRBV20-1, the J gene TRBJ2-5, with D uncertain. This CDR3 is built from 10 residues. The V and J ends lost 6 bases and 7 bases respectively, with 9 bases between them. From germline, CDR1 is DFQATT and CDR2 SNEGSKA (reference sequence). The chain's CDR3 is CSASLGTQYF. The DNA of the CDR3 is TGCAGTGCAAGCCTCGGGACCCAGTACTTC.